Each of the 22 T cell receptor beta chains below was sequenced from the same sample in a study of CXCR3-negative and CXCR3-positive naive CD8 T cells. UMI labels and 5' RACE were used to prepare the TRB cDNA libraries. With the 5' RACE reads reprocessed, TCRdb shows one record per CDR3 protein and no DNA. This table lists over 100,000 distinct CDR3 sequences. Sequencing input: naive CXCR3- CD8+ T cells from blood. The subset: CD45RO-CCR7+CD27+CD95- naive CD8+ T cells lacking CXCR3 (TNR3-). Source of these receptors: a human donor in good health. Some clones in this sample may be carry-over from other donors' samples.

The chain is built from TRBV29-1 and TRBJ2-7. CDR1 and CDR2 from the germline V gene are SQVTM and ANQGSEA. This CDR3 comprises 11 residues. CDR3 region: CSVEENYEQYF.

The genes are TRBV29-1 and TRBJ2-2; TCRdb proposes TRBD2, but this gene call is untestable without DNA. The CDR3 is made up of 16 amino acids. Germline CDR1 SQVTM, CDR2 ANQGSEA. CDR3 residues: CSVVGTGTRGTGELFF.

V usage is TRBV4-2 and J usage is TRBJ1-2. Germline assignment: CDR1 LGHNA and CDR2 YNFKEQ. The CDR3 is 14 residues long. The CDR3 here is CASSQDGGDYGYTF.

The rearrangement uses TRBV23-1 and TRBJ1-4; without DNA, the TCRdb call of TRBD1 cannot be checked. TRBV23-1 qualifies as an ORF whose function is uncertain. The CDR3 has 18 residues. Here the CDR3 reads CASSQSLGGGRRNEKLFF.

V is TRBV2 and J is TRBJ2-1; the TRBD1 assignment by TCRdb is unverifiable without DNA. The germline V gene has CDR1 SNHLY and CDR2 FYNNEI. There are 16 residues in the CDR3. CDR3 sequence reads: CASRAATGDTYNEQFF.

The genes are TRBV10-3 and TRBJ2-7; lacking DNA, the TRBD2 call made by TCRdb goes unchecked. Germline V gene data show CDR1 as ENHRY and CDR2 as SYGVKD. The CDR3 has 12 residues. The CDR3 here is CATKGAPYEQYF.

The chain has TRBV27 and TRBJ2-3. The CDR3 sequence is 11 residues long. The germline V gene encodes CDR1 MNHEY and CDR2 SMNVEV (reference sequence). CDR3 protein: CATSTTDTQYF.

The genes are TRBV27 and TRBJ2-7; TCRdb designates TRBD2, a call that cannot be tested without DNA. The germline gives CDR1 MNHEY, CDR2 SMNVEV (reference sequence). This CDR3 region has 13 residues. The CDR3 reads CASSWTSGYEQYF.

The V and J genes are TRBV6-2 or TRBV6-3 and TRBJ2-1. Germline V gene lookup returns CDR1 MNHEY and CDR2 SVGEGT. The CDR3 length is 15 residues. The CDR3 reads CASSYSGSSYNEQFF.

This chain links TRBV5-6 with TRBJ1-1. This CDR3 contains 14 residues. Germline CDR1 is SGHDT and CDR2 is YYEEEE. CDR3: CASSFRRKGTEAFF.

V usage is TRBV11-1 and J usage is TRBJ2-1; TCRdb's D call, TRBD2, is unchecked because there is no DNA. Germline V gene lookup returns CDR1 SGHAT and CDR2 FQDESV (reference sequence). The CDR3 has 17 residues. The CDR3 is CASRNPARDYLYNEQFF.

The chain is built from TRBV9 and TRBJ2-3. The CDR3 is 12 residues long. CDR1 is SGDLS, CDR2 YYNGEE, per germline. The CDR3 loop is CASSPAADTQYF.

The genes are TRBV4-3 and TRBJ2-7; the TCRdb call, TRBD1, lacks DNA for checking. The CDR3 runs to 14 residues. The V gene's germline CDR1 is LGHNA and CDR2 YSLEER. CDR3 amino acids: CASSQEQGGYEQYF.

This chain links TRBV28 with TRBJ2-4; with no DNA, the TCRdb D assignment of TRBD1 cannot be verified. CDR3 length equals 15 residues. The germline V gene has CDR1 MDHEN and CDR2 SYDVKM. The CDR3 spells CASSLLAGQFDIQYF.

The chain couples TRBV12-3 or TRBV12-4 to TRBJ1-1. CDR3 length: 12 amino acids. The CDR3 reads CASSFSGTEAFF.

The V gene is TRBV5-1, the J gene TRBJ2-1. Germline loops: CDR1 SGHRS, CDR2 YFSETQ. The CDR3 contains 15 residues. Here the CDR3 reads CASSATHGSYNEQFF.

V gene TRBV29-1 combines with J gene TRBJ2-5; absent DNA, TCRdb's TRBD1 call cannot be checked. From germline, CDR1 is SQVTM and CDR2 ANQGSEA. CDR3 size: 13 residues. The CDR3 sequence: CSVGGVGEETQYF.

V usage is TRBV29-1 and J usage is TRBJ2-7; with no DNA, the TCRdb D assignment of TRBD1 cannot be verified. The CDR3 has 14 amino acids. CDR1 and CDR2 from the germline V gene are SQVTM and ANQGSEA. The CDR3 loop reads CSVGGGHTSYEQYF.

V and J are TRBV4-1 and TRBJ2-7; TCRdb names TRBD2, which stays unverified in the absence of DNA. Germline values: CDR1 MGHRA, CDR2 YSYEKL. The CDR3 consists of 13 residues. The CDR3 loop is CASSQGRDTEQYF.

The chain couples TRBV28 to TRBJ2-3; TCRdb proposes TRBD2, but this gene call is untestable without DNA. CDR1 and CDR2 from the germline V gene are MDHEN and SYDVKM. The CDR3 extends over 14 amino acids. CDR3 in amino acids: CASSPGLSTDTQYF.

The V call is TRBV20-1, the J call TRBJ2-3; absent DNA, TCRdb's TRBD2 call cannot be checked. The germline V gene has CDR1 DFQATT and CDR2 SNEGSKA (reference sequence). This CDR3 is 14 amino acids long. The CDR3 sequence is CSARPTALADTQYF.

The chain employs TRBV7-2 and TRBJ2-3; TCRdb proposes TRBD2, but this gene call is untestable without DNA. The CDR3 runs 15 residues. Germline V gene data show CDR1 as SGHTA and CDR2 as FQGNSA. CDR3: CASSLGLGNLDTQYF.